This TCR beta chain stems from a study of cytomegalovirus exposure and HLA in healthy donors. Study conclusions and caveats: The sole available immune exposure information was CMV serostatus. Later analysis found that TCR beta chains associated with HLA were more clonally expanded than other, equally common chains. Most TCR sequences were uncommon, yet certain public TCRs appeared in many donors. Altogether, some 170 TCR beta chains were recorded as cytomegalovirus-associated.

Of note for this clone: Its cognate antigen is unknown.

CDR1 is SGHNT, CDR2 YENEEA, per germline. The CDR3 totals 18 residues. After removal of 4 bases from V and 3 bases from J, the junction contained 10 bases not matched to a gene. Primers included in the PCR were 60 Vbeta and 13 Jbeta primers. Method: immunoSEQ multiplex PCR; TCRdb's copy keeps in-frame clones and lacks some. The repertoire consists of approximately 130,000 clones, with around 80% occurring once and the leading ten covering over 1.5%. The specimen sequenced was PBMCs. This TCR was sampled from a middle-aged woman in good health and CMV-seronegative. This chain connects TRBV11-3 to TRBJ2-3; 13 bases are a match to TRBD2. The DNA of the CDR3 is TGTGCCAGCAGCTCAGGGCGACTAGCGGGGGGTACGACAGATACGCAGTATTTT. Its protein is CASSSGRLAGGTTDTQYF.